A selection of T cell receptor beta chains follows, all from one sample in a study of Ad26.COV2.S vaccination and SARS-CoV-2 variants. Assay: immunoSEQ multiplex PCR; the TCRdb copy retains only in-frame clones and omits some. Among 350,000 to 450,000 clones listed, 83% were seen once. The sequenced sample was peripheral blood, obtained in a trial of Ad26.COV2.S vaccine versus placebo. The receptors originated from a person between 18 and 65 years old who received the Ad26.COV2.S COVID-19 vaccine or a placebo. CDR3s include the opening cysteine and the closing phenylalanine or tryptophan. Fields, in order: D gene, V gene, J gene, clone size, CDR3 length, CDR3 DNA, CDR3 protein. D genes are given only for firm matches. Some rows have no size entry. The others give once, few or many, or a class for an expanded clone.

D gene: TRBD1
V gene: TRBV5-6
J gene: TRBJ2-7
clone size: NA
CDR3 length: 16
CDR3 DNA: TGTGCCAGCAGCTGGAACCGGGACAGGGGGCAATACGAGCAGTACTTC
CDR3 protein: CASSWNRDRGQYEQYF

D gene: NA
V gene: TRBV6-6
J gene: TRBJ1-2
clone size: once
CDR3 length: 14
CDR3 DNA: TGTGCCATCCGACAGGACCTCTGGGACTATGGCTACACCTTC
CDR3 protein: CAIRQDLWDYGYTF

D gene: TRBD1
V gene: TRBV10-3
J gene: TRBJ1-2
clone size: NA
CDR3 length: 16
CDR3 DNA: TGTGCCATCAGTGGTGGACAGGGCCTCGCCAACTATGGCTACACCTTC
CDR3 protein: CAISGGQGLANYGYTF

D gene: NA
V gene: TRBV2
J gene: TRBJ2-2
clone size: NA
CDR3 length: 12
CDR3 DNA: TGTGCCAGCAGTGTGGGGGGCGGGGAGCTGTTTTTT
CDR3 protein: CASSVGGGELFF

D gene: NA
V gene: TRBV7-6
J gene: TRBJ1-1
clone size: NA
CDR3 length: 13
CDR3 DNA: TGTGCCAGCAGCTTAGTTTCGGGCACTGAAGCTTTCTTT
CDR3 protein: CASSLVSGTEAFF

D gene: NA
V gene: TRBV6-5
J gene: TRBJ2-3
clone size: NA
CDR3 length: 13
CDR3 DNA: TGTGCCAGCAGTCACGGAGGACCGGATACGCAGTATTTT
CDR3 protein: CASSHGGPDTQYF

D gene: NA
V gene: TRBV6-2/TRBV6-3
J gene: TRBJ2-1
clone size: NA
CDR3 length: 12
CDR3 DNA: TGTGCCAGCAGGTACAGGGTGGGCGAGCAGTTCTTC
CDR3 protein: CASRYRVGEQFF

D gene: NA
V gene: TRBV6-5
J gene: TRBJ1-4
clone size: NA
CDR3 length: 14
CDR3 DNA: TGTGCCAGCAGCCCCCCCGGGGGGAATGAAAAACTGTTTTTT
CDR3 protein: CASSPPGGNEKLFF

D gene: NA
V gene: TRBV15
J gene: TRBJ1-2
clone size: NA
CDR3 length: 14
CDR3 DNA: TGTGCCACCAGCACGGACCAGGGAGACTATGGCTACACCTTC
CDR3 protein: CATSTDQGDYGYTF

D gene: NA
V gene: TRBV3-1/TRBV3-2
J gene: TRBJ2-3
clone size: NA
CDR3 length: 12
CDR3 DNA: TGTGCCAGCAGCCAATACCCGGATACGCAGTATTTT
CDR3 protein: CASSQYPDTQYF

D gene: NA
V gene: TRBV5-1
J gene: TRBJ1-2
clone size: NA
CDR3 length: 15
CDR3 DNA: TGCGCCAGCAGCTTGGGCGGGGGGATAAACTATGGCTACACCTTC
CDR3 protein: CASSLGGGINYGYTF

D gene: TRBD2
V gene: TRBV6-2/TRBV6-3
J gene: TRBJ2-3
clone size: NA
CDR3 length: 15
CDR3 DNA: TGTGCCAGCAGTCCCCGGACTAGCGCGAGAGATACGCAGTATTTT
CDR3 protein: CASSPRTSARDTQYF

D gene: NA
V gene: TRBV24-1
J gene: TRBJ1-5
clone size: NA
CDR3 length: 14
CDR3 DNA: TGTGCCACCAGTGACTTAGACGGCGATCAGCCCCAGCATTTT
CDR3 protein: CATSDLDGDQPQHF

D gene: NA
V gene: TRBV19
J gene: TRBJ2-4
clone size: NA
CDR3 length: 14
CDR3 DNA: TGTGCCAGTAGCCTGAGGAGCGACAAAAACATTCAGTACTTC
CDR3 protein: CASSLRSDKNIQYF

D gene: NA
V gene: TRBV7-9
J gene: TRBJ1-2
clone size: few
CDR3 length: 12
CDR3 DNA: TGTGCCAGCAGCCCCCCTCAGGGGGGCTACACCTTC
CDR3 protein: CASSPPQGGYTF

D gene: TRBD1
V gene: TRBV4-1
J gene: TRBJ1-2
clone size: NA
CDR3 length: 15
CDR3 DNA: TGCGCCAGCAGCCGCTTACAGGGGACTAACTATGGCTACACCTTC
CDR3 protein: CASSRLQGTNYGYTF

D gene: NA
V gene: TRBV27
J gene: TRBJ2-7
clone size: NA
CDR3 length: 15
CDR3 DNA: TGTGCCAGCAGTTACGCCGGGACGGGAGAATACGAGCAGTACTTC
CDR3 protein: CASSYAGTGEYEQYF

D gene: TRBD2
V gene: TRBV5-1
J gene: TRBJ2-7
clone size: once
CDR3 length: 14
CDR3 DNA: TGCGCCAGCAGCCGAAGCGGGAGGGCTAACGAGCAGTACTTC
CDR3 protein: CASSRSGRANEQYF